These 30 T cell receptor beta chains were sequenced from one sample in a study of blood T cell repertoires in COVID-19. The data were produced by immunoSEQ multiplex PCR, yet TCRdb's version contains in-frame clones alone and is incomplete. The sample consists of roughly 440,000 clones, approximately 89% of them appearing once. Sequenced: peripheral blood. The receptors were gathered from a woman aged 45-59 years with COVID-19, enrolled during active disease.

This chain connects TRBV5-1 to TRBJ1-4; possible D gene TRBD1, 6 bases. This CDR3 contains 14 residues. The germline gives CDR1 SGHRS, CDR2 YFSETQ. Trimming took 1 base from V and 7 from J, leaving 11 bases between them. The CDR3 loop reads CASSLIQGSEKLFF. CDR3 nucleotide sequence: TGCGCCAGCAGCTTGATACAGGGAAGTGAAAAACTGTTTTTT.

The sample holds one count of this clone. V is TRBV30 and J is TRBJ1-2, with a possible D match to TRBD1 (5 bases). The CDR3 extends over 13 amino acids. Per the germline V gene, CDR1 is GTSNPN and CDR2 is SVGIG (reference sequence). V was shortened by 3 bases and J by 4 bases, with 12 bases between the two germline ends. The CDR3 bases are TGTGCCTGGAGGGGAGGGGACGGCTATGGCTACACCTTC. It specifies CAWRGGDGYGYTF. Variable domain in full (rest from reference TRBV30 and TRBJ1-2): SQTIHQWPATLVQPVGSPLSLECTVEGTSNPNLYWYRQAAGRGLQLLFYSVGIGQISSEVPQNLSASRPQDRQFILSSKKLLLSDSGFYLCAWRGGDGYGYTFGSGTRLTVV.

The J gene is TRBJ2-3, the V gene TRBV9; D is perhaps TRBD2 (5 bases). The CDR3 length is 15 residues. Per germline, CDR1 SGDLS and CDR2 YYNGEE. V was shortened by 5 bases and J by 0 bases, with 13 bases between the two germline ends. CDR3 DNA: TGTGCCAGCAGGATTAGCGCCTCTAGCACAGATACGCAGTATTTT. Amino acids: CASRISASSTDTQYF.

The J gene is TRBJ1-5, the V gene TRBV19; no clear D gene. The CDR3 covers 16 residues. The V and J ends lost 0 bases and 5 bases respectively, with 14 bases between them. Germline CDR1 LNHDA, CDR2 SQIVND (reference sequence). The CDR3: CASSIDATRAYQPQHF. Here the CDR3 DNA reads TGTGCCAGTAGTATAGACGCGACGAGGGCTTATCAGCCCCAGCATTTT.

This chain links TRBV5-1 with TRBJ1-1; 7 nucleotides agree with TRBD1. Germline-derived CDR1 and CDR2 are SGHRS and YFSETQ. The CDR3 contains 13 residues. V dropped 0 bases and J dropped 10; count of bases not matched to a gene: 6. In DNA form, the CDR3 reads TGCGCCAGCAGCTTGGGGGACAGCACCGGAGCTTTCTTT. This translates into CASSLGDSTGAFF.

Here the CDR3 reads CASSRDRDVLGGEKLFF. The CDR3 DNA sequence: TGCGCCAGCAGCCGGGACAGGGACGTATTAGGGGGTGAAAAACTGTTTTTT. This chain joins TRBV5-1 and TRBJ1-4, with 9 bases fitting TRBD1. This CDR3 is 17 amino acids long. Trimming removed 4 bases from V and 7 bases from J; junction bases left unmatched: 14. Germline-derived CDR1 and CDR2 are SGHRS and YFSETQ. Based on the CDR3 plus reference TRBV5-1 and TRBJ1-4, the full variable domain is KAGVTQTPRYLIKTRGQQVTLSCSPISGHRSVSWYQQTPGQGLQFLFEYFSETQRNKGNFPGRFSGRQFSNSRSEMNVSTLELGDSALYLCASSRDRDVLGGEKLFFGSGTQLSVL.

The chain recombines TRBV7-2 with TRBJ2-2, with 12 bases identical to TRBD1. V trimming: 5 bases; J trimming: 3 bases; junction bases outside the gene matches: 10. Per the germline V gene, CDR1 is SGHTA and CDR2 is FQGNSA. The CDR3 extends over 18 amino acids. The DNA for the CDR3 is TGTGCCAGCAGCCCCGGGGACAGGGGGCAGGAAGACACCGGGGAGCTGTTTTTT. The encoded protein is CASSPGDRGQEDTGELFF.

The genes are TRBV2 and TRBJ1-1; 10 bases match TRBD1. V gave up 6 bases and J gave up 7 bases; unmatched junction bases: 11. This CDR3 contains 15 residues. Germline V gene lookup returns CDR1 SNHLY and CDR2 FYNNEI. CDR3 sequence: CASSGSDRGVDEAFF. CDR3 in DNA: TGTGCCAGCAGCGGTTCGGACAGGGGGGTTGATGAAGCTTTCTTT.

This clone was recorded once. The chain joins TRBV9 to TRBJ2-2; 8 nucleotides agree with TRBD1. This CDR3 contains 14 residues. Germline V gene sequence: CDR1 SGDLS, CDR2 YYNGEE. V was pared by 3 bases and J by 5 bases, with 3 bases of the junction left unmatched. CDR3 nucleotides: TGTGCCAGCAGCGCCCGGACAGGGACCGGGGAGCTGTTTTTT. Amino acids: CASSARTGTGELFF.

The chain carries TRBV4-2 and TRBJ1-6; tentatively, D is TRBD1 (5 bases). CDR3 length equals 13 residues. Per the germline V gene, CDR1 is LGHNA and CDR2 is YNFKEQ. Trimming pared 2 bases from V and 7 bases from J, leaving 6 bases between. CDR3 bases: TGTGCCAGCAGCCAACCAGGGAATTCACCCCTCCACTTT. It specifies CASSQPGNSPLHF.

V usage is TRBV29-1 and J usage is TRBJ1-1; maybe TRBD1 (6 bases). Trimming left V 4 bases short and J 1 base short, with 10 bases between. There are 13 residues in the CDR3. The germline CDR1 and CDR2 sequences are SQVTM and ANQGSEA. The CDR3 DNA reads as TGCAGCGTTGCCCAGGACAGGAACACTGAAGCTTTCTTT. Translating it yields CSVAQDRNTEAFF.

The chain is built from TRBV27 and TRBJ1-2; possible D gene TRBD1, 6 bases. Germline assignment: CDR1 MNHEY and CDR2 SMNVEV (reference sequence). Trimming left V 1 base short and J 3 bases short, with 12 bases between. There are 15 residues in the CDR3. The CDR3 sequence is CASSLLGGADYGYTF. The CDR3 nucleotides read TGTGCCAGCAGTTTATTGGGGGGGGCCGACTATGGCTACACCTTC.

This chain joins TRBV27 and TRBJ1-3; D ambiguous. This CDR3 region has 15 residues. Germline values: CDR1 MNHEY, CDR2 SMNVEV (reference sequence). The ends were cut back, 2 bases at V and 0 bases at J, with 8 bases in the middle. The CDR3 sequence: CASSLTRGSGNTIYF. The CDR3 nucleotides are TGTGCCAGCAGTTTAACCCGAGGCTCTGGAAACACCATATATTTT.

The genes are TRBV13 and TRBJ1-4; maybe TRBD1 (5 bases). Germline V gene lookup returns CDR1 PRHDT and CDR2 FYEKMQ (reference sequence). The CDR3 covers 13 residues. The V and J ends lost 2 bases and 8 bases respectively, with 9 bases between them. CDR3 sequence reads: CASSLNQGEKLFF. CDR3 sequence (DNA): TGTGCCAGCAGCTTAAACCAGGGCGAAAAACTGTTTTTT.

The V gene is TRBV13, the J gene TRBJ2-2; D perhaps matches TRBD2 (7 bases). Per germline, CDR1 PRHDT and CDR2 FYEKMQ (reference sequence). CDR3 length: 13 residues. Between the trimmed V and J ends, which lost 9 bases and 7 bases, there was a span of 15 bases. Here the CDR3 DNA reads TGTGCCAGTAAACGCGGGGGCAGCGGGGAGCTGTTTTTT. Amino acids: CASKRGGSGELFF.

This sequence joins TRBV9 and TRBJ2-7; a possible D gene is TRBD2 (7 bases). CDR1 is SGDLS and CDR2 is YYNGEE in the germline V gene. The CDR3 has 14 residues. Trimming removed 7 bases at V and 3 bases at J, with 17 bases between. DNA for the CDR3: TGTGCCAGCTCACCCTCGGGGGGCTACTACGAGCAGTACTTC. Its protein is CASSPSGGYYEQYF.

The chain carries TRBV24-1 and TRBJ2-3, with TRBD2 identical over 8 bases. From germline, CDR1 is KGHDR and CDR2 SFDVKD. Trimming at V came to 5 bases and at J to 0 bases, leaving 15 bases not matched to a gene. The CDR3 spans 19 residues. DNA of the CDR3: TGTGCCACCAGTGGGAGGGCGCTGAGCGGGGGAACTAGCACAGATACGCAGTATTTT. Residues: CATSGRALSGGTSTDTQYF.

This clone was detected once. The CDR3 nucleotides read TGTGCCAGCTCACCAGGGGAGGTGGAAGCTTTCTTT. Encoded protein: CASSPGEVEAFF. The chain links TRBV18 to TRBJ1-1; D call uncertain. CDR1 and CDR2 from the germline V gene are KGHSH and LQKENI. The CDR3 sequence is 12 residues long. Trimming shortened V by 2 bases and J by 8 bases, and 9 bases separated the two germline ends.

This chain uses TRBV3-1 (or the pseudogene TRBV3-2) with TRBJ1-5; perhaps TRBD1 as D (6 bases). The ends were cut back, 1 base at V and 2 bases at J, with 12 bases in the middle. This CDR3 has 16 residues. Germline CDR1 LGHDT, CDR2 YNNKEL (reference sequence). The CDR3 sequence: CASSQATGQGNQPQHF. CDR3 nucleotides: TGTGCCAGCAGCCAAGCCACGGGACAAGGCAATCAGCCCCAGCATTTT.

This clone came up once. CDR3 bases: TGTGCCAGCAGTCTCGGGGTCGAAGCTTTCTTT. As protein: CASSLGVEAFF. This chain joins TRBV6-2 or TRBV6-3 and TRBJ1-1; D remains unclear. V dropped 5 bases and J dropped 8 bases, with 9 bases sitting between them. CDR1 MNHEY and CDR2 SVGEGT come from the germline V gene. There are 11 residues in the CDR3.

J is TRBJ2-7 and V is TRBV11-2; 7 positions match TRBD1. The germline V gene has CDR1 SGHAT and CDR2 FQNNGV. V lost 5 bases and J lost 4; bases outside the gene matches: 2. This CDR3 is 12 amino acids long. The CDR3 coding sequence is TGTGCCAGCAGCAAGGGACAGTACGAGCAGTACTTC. It encodes CASSKGQYEQYF.

The rearrangement uses TRBV19 and TRBJ2-5; tentative D call: TRBD2 (6 bases). The V gene lost 7 bases and the J gene lost 3 bases, with 15 bases spanning the gap. The CDR3 runs 14 residues. Per the germline V gene, CDR1 is LNHDA and CDR2 is SQIVND (reference sequence). The CDR3 sequence is CASKVGGRKETQYF. The CDR3 bases are TGTGCCAGTAAGGTGGGGGGAAGGAAAGAGACCCAGTACTTC. Drawing the rest from reference TRBV19 and TRBJ2-5, the complete variable domain is DGGITQSPKYLFRKEGQNVTLSCEQNLNHDAMYWYRQDPGQGLRLIYYSQIVNDFQKGDIAEGYSVSREKKESFPLTVTSAQKNPTAFYLCASKVGGRKETQYFGPGTRLLVL.

Only one count was recorded for this clone. At one boundary the junction diverges from the germline segment, which might be a read error. The rearrangement joins TRBV7-2 to TRBJ1-1; the D gene is possibly TRBD1 (5 bases). CDR3 length equals 11 residues. CDR1 and CDR2 from the germline V gene are SGHTA and FQGNSA. CDR3 amino acids: CASSLKRDSRF. The CDR3 DNA sequence: TGTGCCAGCAGCTTAAAGAGAGACAGTCGTTTT.

The V gene is TRBV2, the J gene TRBJ1-5; D gene uncertain. CDR3 length: 15 amino acids. The germline V and J ends were trimmed by 3 bases and 0 bases, with 9 bases remaining between them. CDR1 and CDR2 from the germline V gene are SNHLY and FYNNEI. The CDR3 coding sequence is TGTGCCAGCAGTGAGTCAGGATATAGCAATCAGCCCCAGCATTTT. It encodes CASSESGYSNQPQHF.

J is TRBJ2-1 and V is TRBV7-3, with 9 bases lining up with TRBD2. Germline CDR1 is SGHTA and CDR2 is FQGTGA. Trimming removed 2 bases from V and 3 bases from J; junction bases left unmatched: 2. The CDR3 extends over 15 amino acids. The CDR3 sequence: CASSLAGGNYNEQFF. The DNA for the CDR3 is TGTGCCAGCAGCTTAGCGGGGGGGAACTACAATGAGCAGTTCTTC. The whole variable domain, remainder taken from reference TRBV7-3 and TRBJ2-1, is GAGVSQTPSNKVTEKGKYVELRCDPISGHTALYWYRQSLGQGPEFLIYFQGTGAADDSGLPNDRFFAVRPEGSVSTLKIQRTERGDSAVYLCASSLAGGNYNEQFFGPGTRLTVL.

The genes are TRBV11-3 and TRBJ2-5, with 9 positions matching TRBD1. This CDR3 spans 14 amino acids. Germline trimming cut 4 bases from V and 5 bases from J; bases unmatched to any gene: 5. In germline, CDR1 is SGHNT, CDR2 YENEEA. The CDR3 loop reads CASSSDRGSETQYF. The CDR3 DNA is TGTGCCAGCAGCTCTGACAGGGGGTCGGAGACCCAGTACTTC.

The J gene is TRBJ1-2, the V gene TRBV19; D might be TRBD1 (6 bases). The length of the CDR3 is 12 residues. Germline CDR1 and CDR2: LNHDA and SQIVND (reference sequence). V was cut by 10 bases and J by 3 bases, with 12 bases left in between. CDR3 coding DNA: TGTGCCATCTTACAGGGAGACTATGGCTACACCTTC. Translating it yields CAILQGDYGYTF.

The chain uses TRBV19 and TRBJ2-1, with 11 bases identical to TRBD1. Germline CDR1 LNHDA, CDR2 SQIVND (reference sequence). V lost 0 bases, J lost 4 bases, and 8 bases stayed unmatched. The CDR3 sequence is 18 residues long. CDR3 nucleotides: TGTGCCAGTAGTATAGATCCTATCGGGACAGGGGGTTACAATGAGCAGTTCTTC. It specifies CASSIDPIGTGGYNEQFF.

V usage is TRBV28 and J usage is TRBJ2-1; 9 bases are shared with TRBD2. The CDR3 runs 17 residues. CDR1 and CDR2 from the germline V gene are MDHEN and SYDVKM. V trimming: 6 bases; J trimming: 3 bases; junction bases outside the gene matches: 12. The CDR3 region is CASSPRGSGGLYNEQFF. Here the CDR3 DNA reads TGTGCCAGCAGCCCACGGGGGAGCGGGGGGCTCTACAATGAGCAGTTCTTC.

A remark on this clone: The same CDR3 arises from other DNA sequences in this sample as well. This sequence joins TRBV12-3 or TRBV12-4 and TRBJ2-1; 7 nucleotides line up with TRBD1. Trimming removed 6 bases from V and 7 bases from J; junction bases left unmatched: 3. There are 12 residues in the CDR3. CDR3 DNA sequence: TGTGCCAGCAGCCCACAGGGGAATGAGCAGTTCTTC. Translating it yields CASSPQGNEQFF.